The clone carrying this T cell receptor beta chain has a single count. Its antigen is still unknown. Cultured CD4+ T cell DNA underwent sequencing with the Oncomine TCR Beta short-read assay. The authors extracted genomic DNA from cultured CD4+ T cells. TCRdb fed the PCR reads into MiXCR, producing one record per CDR3 protein. The sample consists of fewer than 20,000 distinct CDR3 sequences, about 42% of them appearing once. This sample was included in a study of vaccination and CD4 T cells after COVID-19. The wider study: Nasal swab PCR had shown SARS-CoV-2 positivity in the convalescent patients (about 10 mild cases, one severe case).

Treatment denoted: roughly 11-day PBMC culture with coronavirus spike peptide pools or control peptides (ViraFEST assay). Half the medium was exchanged for fresh IL-2 medium on days 3 and 7. General observations from the study: The median SARS-CoV-2-reactive clonotype number increased from around 21 to 38, without statistical significance.

The receptor was isolated from a human donor who had recovered from COVID-19. The specimen was CD4+ T cells from blood, cultured in vitro, collected before SARS-CoV-2 vaccination.

The CDR3 is CASRFYPGRPGNYGYTF. CDR3 nucleotide sequence: TGTGCCAGCAGGTTTTACCCGGGACGCCCGGGGAACTATGGCTACACCTTC. The chain has TRBV2 and TRBJ1-2, with D maybe TRBD1 (5 bases). The germline CDR1 and CDR2 sequences are SNHLY and FYNNEI. Trimming shortened V by 6 bases and J by 2 bases, and 22 bases separated the two germline ends. The CDR3 totals 17 residues.